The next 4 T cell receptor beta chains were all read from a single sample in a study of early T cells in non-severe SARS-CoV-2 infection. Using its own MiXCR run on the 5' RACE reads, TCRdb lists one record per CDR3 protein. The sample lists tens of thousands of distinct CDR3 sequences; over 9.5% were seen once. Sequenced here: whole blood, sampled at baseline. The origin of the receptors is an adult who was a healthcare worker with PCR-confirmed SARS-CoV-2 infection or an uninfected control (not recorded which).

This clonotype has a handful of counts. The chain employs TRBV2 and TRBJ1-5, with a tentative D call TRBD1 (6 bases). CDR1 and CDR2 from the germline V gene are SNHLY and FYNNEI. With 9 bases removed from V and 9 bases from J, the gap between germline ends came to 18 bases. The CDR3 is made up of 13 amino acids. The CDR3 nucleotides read TGTGCCAGTACGGGGACACTATCGGTGCCCCAGCATTTT. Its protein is CASTGTLSVPQHF.

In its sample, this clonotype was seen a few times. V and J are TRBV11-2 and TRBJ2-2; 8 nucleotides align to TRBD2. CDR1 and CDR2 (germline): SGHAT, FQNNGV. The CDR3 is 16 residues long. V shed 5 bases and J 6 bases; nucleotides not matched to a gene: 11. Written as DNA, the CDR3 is TGTGCCAGCAGCCCCCGCGGGGGGCCTCGCCCCGGGGAGCTGTTTTTT. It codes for CASSPRGGPRPGELFF.

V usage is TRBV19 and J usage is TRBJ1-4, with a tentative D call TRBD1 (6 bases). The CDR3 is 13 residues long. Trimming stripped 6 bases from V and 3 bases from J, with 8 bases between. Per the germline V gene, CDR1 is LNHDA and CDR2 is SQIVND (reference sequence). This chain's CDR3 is CASSGGSNEKLFF. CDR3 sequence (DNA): TGTGCCAGTAGCGGGGGCTCTAATGAAAAACTGTTTTTT.

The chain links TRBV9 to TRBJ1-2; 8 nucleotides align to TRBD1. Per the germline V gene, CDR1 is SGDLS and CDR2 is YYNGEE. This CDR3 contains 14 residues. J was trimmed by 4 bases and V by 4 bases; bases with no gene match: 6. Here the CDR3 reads CASSPGTGRYGYTF. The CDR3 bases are TGTGCCAGCAGCCCCGGGACAGGACGCTATGGCTACACCTTC. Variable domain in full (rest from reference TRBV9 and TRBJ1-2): DSGVTQTPKHLITATGQRVTLRCSPRSGDLSVYWYQQSLDQGLQFLIQYYNGEERAKGNILERFSAQQFPDLHSELNLSSLELGDSALYFCASSPGTGRYGYTFGSGTRLTVV.